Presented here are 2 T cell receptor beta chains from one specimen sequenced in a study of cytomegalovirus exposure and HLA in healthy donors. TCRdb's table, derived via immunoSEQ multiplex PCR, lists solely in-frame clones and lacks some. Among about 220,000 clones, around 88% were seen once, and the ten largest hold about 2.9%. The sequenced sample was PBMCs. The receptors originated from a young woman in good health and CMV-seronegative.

CDR3 protein: CASSLYWPGNYEQYF. The CDR3 DNA follows: TGTGCCAGCAGTTTATATTGGCCGGGGAACTACGAGCAGTACTTC. J is TRBJ2-7 and V is TRBV27; perhaps TRBD2 as D (5 bases). The CDR3 totals 15 residues. V was pared by 1 base and J by 3 bases, with 13 bases between. Germline V gene lookup returns CDR1 MNHEY and CDR2 SMNVEV (reference sequence).

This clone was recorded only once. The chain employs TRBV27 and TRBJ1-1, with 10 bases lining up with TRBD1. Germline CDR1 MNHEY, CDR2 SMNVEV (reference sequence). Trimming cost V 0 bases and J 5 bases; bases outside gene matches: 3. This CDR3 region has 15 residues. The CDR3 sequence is CASSLSRTGGTEAFF. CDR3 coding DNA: TGTGCCAGCAGTTTATCCAGGACAGGGGGTACTGAAGCTTTCTTT.